This is a list of T cell receptor beta chains from one sample in a study of post-analysis software for immune sequencing data. TCRdb re-called the PCR reads through MiXCR, storing one row per CDR3 protein. The data hold about 540,000 distinct CDR3 sequences, with approximately 31% observed a single time. The sequencing input was blood. The receptor source for this set is a girl under 18 with multiple sclerosis. The CDR3 runs from the conserved cysteine through the conserved F or W. A D gene is named only where the DNA matches it firmly. Clone sizes are given selectively: once, few, many, or a class where the clone is expanded.

TRBV5-1	-	TRBJ2-5	TRBD2	TGCGCCAGCAGCCCCAACGGGCTAGCGGGGGGGCTCCAAGAGACCCAGTACTTC	CASSPNGLAGGLQETQYF
TRBV29-1	few	TRBJ2-1	TRBD1	TGCAGCATAAACTCCGGGACAGGGGGCTGGGAGCAGTTCTTC	CSINSGTGGWEQFF
TRBV7-2	-	TRBJ2-4	TRBD2	TGTGCCAGCAGCCTCCTGGGGACTAGAATCCCCAAAAACATTCAGTACTTC	CASSLLGTRIPKNIQYF
TRBV20-1	few	TRBJ2-5	-	TGCAGCGCGGACAGCGGGTGGTACCAAGAGACCCAGTACTTC	CSADSGWYQETQYF
TRBV4-1	few	TRBJ2-5	TRBD2	TGCGCCAGCAGCCAAGATTTCCTAGCGGGGGTTGCCCAGTACTTC	CASSQDFLAGVAQYF
TRBV3-1	few	TRBJ2-7	TRBD2	TGTGCCAGCAGCTCACTTTGCGGACTAGCTGCCTACGAGCAGTACTTC	CASSSLCGLAAYEQYF
TRBV4-2	few	TRBJ2-3	TRBD2	TGTGCCAGCAGCCAAGATATGGTGGGGGGGGACGGCACAGATACGCAGTATTTT	CASSQDMVGGDGTDTQYF
TRBV20-1	-	TRBJ2-3	TRBD1	TGCAGTGCTAGAGTCTCAGGGGGACGCACAGATACGCAGTATTTT	CSARVSGGRTDTQYF
TRBV12-3/TRBV12-4	many	TRBJ1-5	TRBD1	TGTGCCAGCAGTTCCCCGGGACAGGGAGGGAATCAGCCCCAGCATTTT	CASSSPGQGGNQPQHF
TRBV6-5	many	TRBJ1-2	TRBD1	TGTGCCAGCACCACAGGGGCCAACTATGGCTACACCTTC	CASTTGANYGYTF
TRBV3-1	few	TRBJ2-7	-	TGTGCCAGCAGCCACTATGACAGGACCTACGAGCAGTACTTC	CASSHYDRTYEQYF
TRBV7-2	few	TRBJ1-5	-	TGTGCCAGCAGCCCGACGGGACTGGGCAATCAGCCCCAGCATTTT	CASSPTGLGNQPQHF
TRBV6-1	few	TRBJ2-3	TRBD1	TGTGCCAGCAGGGACCGACAGGGAGTTGGCGTAGATACGCAGTATTTT	CASRDRQGVGVDTQYF
TRBV5-1	-	TRBJ2-5	TRBD1	TGCGCCAGCAGGCGGACAGGGCCGATACAAGAGACCCAGTACTTC	CASRRTGPIQETQYF
TRBV10-3	few	TRBJ2-5	TRBD1	TGTGCCATCAGTGGGGACAGGGTCCTGCAAGAGACCCAGTACTTC	CAISGDRVLQETQYF
TRBV29-1	many	TRBJ2-7	-	TGCAGCGTTGAAGTTTTGCGGCAGAGCTCCTACGAGCAGTACTTC	CSVEVLRQSSYEQYF
TRBV7-2	few	TRBJ2-3	-	TGTGCCAGCAGCTTATTGCTCGTCGGGGATACGCAGTATTTT	CASSLLLVGDTQYF
TRBV3-1	few	TRBJ1-2	-	TGTGCCAGCAGCCAAGGTCTCTACTATGGCTACACCTTC	CASSQGLYYGYTF
TRBV4-1	-	TRBJ2-7	TRBD2	TGCGCCTGCAGCCAAGCACCCGGCGGGGGATACGAGCAGTACTTC	CACSQAPGGGYEQYF
TRBV11-2	-	TRBJ2-5	TRBD2	TGTGCCAGCAGCCTAACCGGGACTAGCGGCGACTGGTCGGAGACCCAGTACTTC	CASSLTGTSGDWSETQYF
TRBV5-1	-	TRBJ2-5	TRBD2	TGCGCCAGCAGCTTAGGGACTAGCGGGGGTTTCCAAGAGACCCAGTACTTC	CASSLGTSGGFQETQYF
TRBV18	few	TRBJ1-1	-	TGTGCCAGCGCAACCTATGGGGGGGCCTACACTGAAGCTTTCTTT	CASATYGGAYTEAFF
TRBV2	few	TRBJ2-7	-	TGTGCCAGCAGTGTTGGCCGGAATTACGAGCAGTACTTC	CASSVGRNYEQYF
TRBV10-3	-	TRBJ2-5	TRBD1	TGTGCCGTCAGAGGGACAGGGGGCCGTGGAGAGACCCAGTACTTC	CAVRGTGGRGETQYF
TRBV27	-	TRBJ2-7	-	TGTGCCAGCAATTTTGGAGATCTGTTCCTCTACGAGCAGTACTTC	CASNFGDLFLYEQYF
TRBV20-1	few	TRBJ2-7	TRBD2	TGCAGTGCGCCCCCGGGACTAGCGCGTTACGAGCAGTACTTC	CSAPPGLARYEQYF
TRBV10-3	-	TRBJ2-2	-	TGTGCCATCAGTGAGTCCTCCGGGGAGCTGTTTTTT	CAISESSGELFF
TRBV24-1	-	TRBJ1-5	-	TGTGCCACCAGTGATTCAGGGAATCAGCCCCAGCATTTT	CATSDSGNQPQHF
TRBV12-3/TRBV12-4	few	TRBJ2-1	TRBD2	TGTGCCAGCAGTCCTGCTAGCGGGGGCCCCGGTGAGCAGTTCTTC	CASSPASGGPGEQFF
TRBV10-3	-	TRBJ2-1	TRBD1	TGTGCCATCAGTGATGGGCAGGGGGAATACAATGAGCGGTTCTTC	CAISDGQGEYNERFF
TRBV4-1	few	TRBJ2-5	-	TGCGCCAGCAGCCAAGATCGTATTGGGGCTGAGACCCAGTACTTC	CASSQDRIGAETQYF
TRBV11-2	-	TRBJ2-5	TRBD1	TGTGCCAGCAGCACCTACAGGGGGCGGGGGGAGACCCAGTACTTC	CASSTYRGRGETQYF
TRBV6-1	-	TRBJ2-7	-	TGTGCCAGCTTAAAGTCCCCCCCCTACGAGCAGTACTTC	CASLKSPPYEQYF
TRBV20-1	-	TRBJ2-7	-	TGCAGTGCTGGCCCTTCTAGGGCAGGGACTTCCTACGAGCAGTACTTC	CSAGPSRAGTSYEQYF
TRBV4-2	-	TRBJ2-3	TRBD2	TGTGCCAGCAGCCGCATTGTAACGGGGGGGCCCACAGATACGCAGTATTTT	CASSRIVTGGPTDTQYF
TRBV7-3	few	TRBJ2-3	TRBD1	TGTGCCAGCAGCCCCCCCGGGACAGTTACGCAGTATTTT	CASSPPGTVTQYF
TRBV4-2	-	TRBJ1-2	TRBD1	TGTGCCAGCAGCCAAGACCCGGACAGGGAGAATGGCTACACCTTC	CASSQDPDRENGYTF
TRBV20-1	-	TRBJ2-3	TRBD1	TGCAGTGCTAGAGATCGGGACAGGGGGGAGGATACGCAGTATTTT	CSARDRDRGEDTQYF
TRBV29-1	few	TRBJ2-7	-	TGCAGCGTCTCGATGACTGGGAGCTCCTACGAGCAGTACTTC	CSVSMTGSSYEQYF